This T cell receptor (beta chain) came from a study of blood T cells in healthy people across ages. Study-wide context: Template switching captured about one barcoded beta molecule per two T cells.

A sample-barcoded 5' primer and a J-beta primer mix were used in a second PCR of roughly 7 to 11 cycles. TCRdb reprocessed the 5' RACE reads with MiXCR, giving one entry per CDR3 protein. Found here are around 750,000 distinct CDR3 sequences, about 53% of them singletons; the top ten hold approximately 40%. Germline CDR1 is LGHDT and CDR2 is YNNKEL (reference sequence). The CDR3 runs to 15 residues. Trimming left V 1 base short and J 0 bases short, with 8 bases between. The study, taken as a whole, reports: Significant beta diversity loss was already apparent by age about 42, declining roughly linearly.

In its sample, this clonotype was seen a few times. Its antigen is still unknown. Every sample had a minimum of 6 million PBMCs isolated. The receptor was isolated from an elderly man in good health. The J gene is TRBJ2-3, the V gene TRBV3-1; TRBD1 might be the D (6 bases). Sequencing used blood. This chain's CDR3 is CASSQVGTSTDTQYF. As DNA, the CDR3 is TGTGCCAGCAGCCAAGTCGGGACAAGCACAGATACGCAGTATTTT.